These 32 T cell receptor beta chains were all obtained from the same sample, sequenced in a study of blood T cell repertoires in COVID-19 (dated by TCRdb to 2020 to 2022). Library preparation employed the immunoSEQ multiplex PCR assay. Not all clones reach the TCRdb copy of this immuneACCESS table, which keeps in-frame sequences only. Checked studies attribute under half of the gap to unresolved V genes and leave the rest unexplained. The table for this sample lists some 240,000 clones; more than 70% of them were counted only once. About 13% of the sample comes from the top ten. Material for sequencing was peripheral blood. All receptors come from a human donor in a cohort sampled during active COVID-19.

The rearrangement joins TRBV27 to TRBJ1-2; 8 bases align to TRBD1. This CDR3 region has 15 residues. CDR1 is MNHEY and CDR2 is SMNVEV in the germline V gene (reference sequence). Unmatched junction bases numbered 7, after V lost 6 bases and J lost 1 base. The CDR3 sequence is CASSPNRGFNYGYTF. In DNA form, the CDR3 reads TGTGCCAGCAGCCCTAACAGGGGGTTTAACTATGGCTACACCTTC.

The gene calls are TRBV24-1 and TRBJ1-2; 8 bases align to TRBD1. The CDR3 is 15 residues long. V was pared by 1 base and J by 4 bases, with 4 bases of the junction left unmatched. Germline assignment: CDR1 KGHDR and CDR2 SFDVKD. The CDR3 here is CATSDFDRGGYGYTF. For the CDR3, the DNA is TGTGCCACCAGTGATTTCGACAGGGGCGGCTATGGCTACACCTTC.

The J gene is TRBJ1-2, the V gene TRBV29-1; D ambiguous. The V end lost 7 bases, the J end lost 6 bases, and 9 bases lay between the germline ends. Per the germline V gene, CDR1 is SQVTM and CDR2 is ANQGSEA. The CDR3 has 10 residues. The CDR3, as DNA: TGCAGCGCTGACGGAGATGGCTACACCTTC. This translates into CSADGDGYTF.

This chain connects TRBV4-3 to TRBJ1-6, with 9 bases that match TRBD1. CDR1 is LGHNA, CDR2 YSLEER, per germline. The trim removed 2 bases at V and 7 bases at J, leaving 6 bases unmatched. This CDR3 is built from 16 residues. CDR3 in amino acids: CASSQTPGQGNSPLHF. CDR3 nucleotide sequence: TGCGCCAGCAGCCAAACACCGGGACAGGGAAATTCACCCCTCCACTTT.

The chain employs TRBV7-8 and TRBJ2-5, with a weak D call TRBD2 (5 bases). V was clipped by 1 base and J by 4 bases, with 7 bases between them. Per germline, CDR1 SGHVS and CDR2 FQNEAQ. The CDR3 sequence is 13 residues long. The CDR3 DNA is TGTGCCAGCAGCTTAGGGCTAGCAGAGACCCAGTACTTC. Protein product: CASSLGLAETQYF.

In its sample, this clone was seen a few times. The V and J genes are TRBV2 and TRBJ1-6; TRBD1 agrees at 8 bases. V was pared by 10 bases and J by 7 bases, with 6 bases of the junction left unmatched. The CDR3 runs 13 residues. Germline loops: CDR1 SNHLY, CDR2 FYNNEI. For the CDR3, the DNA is TGTGCCAAAACGACAGGGGAAAATTCACCCCTCCACTTT. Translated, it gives CAKTTGENSPLHF.

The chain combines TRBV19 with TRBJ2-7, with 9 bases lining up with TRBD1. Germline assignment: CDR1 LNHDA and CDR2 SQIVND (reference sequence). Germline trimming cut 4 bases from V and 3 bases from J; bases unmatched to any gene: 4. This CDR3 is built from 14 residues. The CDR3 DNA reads TGTGCCAGTAGTACATGGACAGGGGACTACGAGCAGTACTTC. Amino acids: CASSTWTGDYEQYF.

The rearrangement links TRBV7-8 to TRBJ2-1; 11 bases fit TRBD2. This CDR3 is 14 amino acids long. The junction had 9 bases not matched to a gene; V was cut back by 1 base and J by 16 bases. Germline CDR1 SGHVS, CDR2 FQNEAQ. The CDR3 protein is CASSLGSSGGGSFF. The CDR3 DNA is TGTGCCAGCAGCTTAGGAAGTAGCGGGGGGGGATCTTTCTTC.

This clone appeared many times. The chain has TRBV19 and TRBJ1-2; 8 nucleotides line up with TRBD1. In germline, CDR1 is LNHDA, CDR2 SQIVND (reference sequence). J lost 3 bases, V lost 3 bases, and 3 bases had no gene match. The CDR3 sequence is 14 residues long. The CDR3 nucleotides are TGTGCCAGTAGTATTGGACAGGGTGACTATGGCTACACCTTC. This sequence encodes CASSIGQGDYGYTF.

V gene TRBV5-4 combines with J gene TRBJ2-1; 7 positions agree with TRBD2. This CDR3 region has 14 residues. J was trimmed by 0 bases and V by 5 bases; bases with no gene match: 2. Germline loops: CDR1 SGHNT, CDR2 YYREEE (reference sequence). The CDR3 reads CASSIAGSYNEQFF. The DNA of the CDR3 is TGTGCCAGCAGTATAGCGGGCTCCTACAATGAGCAGTTCTTC.

Here the CDR3 DNA reads TGTGCCAGCAGCTTATATGGGACTAGCGGGGGGGGCCTCCCCAATGAGCAGTTCTTC. It specifies CASSLYGTSGGGLPNEQFF. V usage is TRBV11-3 and J usage is TRBJ2-1, with TRBD2 matching over 16 bases. Germline trimming cut 2 bases from V and 6 bases from J; bases unmatched to any gene: 10. The CDR3 loop spans 19 amino acids. The germline CDR1 and CDR2 sequences are SGHNT and YENEEA.

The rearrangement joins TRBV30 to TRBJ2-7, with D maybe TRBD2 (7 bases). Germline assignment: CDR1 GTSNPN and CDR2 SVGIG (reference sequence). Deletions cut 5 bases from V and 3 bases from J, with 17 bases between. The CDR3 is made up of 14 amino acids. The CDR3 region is CAWEGGRGSYEQYF. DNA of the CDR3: TGTGCCTGGGAGGGGGGGCGCGGAAGCTACGAGCAGTACTTC.

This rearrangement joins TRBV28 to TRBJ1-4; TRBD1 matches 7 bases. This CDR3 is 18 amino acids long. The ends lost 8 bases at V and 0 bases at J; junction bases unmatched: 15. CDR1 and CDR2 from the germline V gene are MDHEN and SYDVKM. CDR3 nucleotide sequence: TGTGCCAGCGCTTTCCGAATAGGACAGGTTGCAACTAATGAAAAACTGTTTTTT. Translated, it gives CASAFRIGQVATNEKLFF.

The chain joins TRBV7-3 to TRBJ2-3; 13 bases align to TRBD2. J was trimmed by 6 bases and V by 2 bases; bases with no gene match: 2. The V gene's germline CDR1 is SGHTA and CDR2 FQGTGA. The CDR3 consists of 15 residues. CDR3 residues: CASSLGTSGVDTQYF. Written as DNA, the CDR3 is TGTGCCAGCAGCTTAGGGACTAGCGGGGTGGATACGCAGTATTTT.

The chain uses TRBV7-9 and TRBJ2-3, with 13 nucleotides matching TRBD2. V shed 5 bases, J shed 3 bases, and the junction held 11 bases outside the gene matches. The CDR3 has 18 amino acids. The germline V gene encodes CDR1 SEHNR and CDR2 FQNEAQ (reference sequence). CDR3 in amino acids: CASSTRLAGGGFTDTQYF. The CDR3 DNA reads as TGTGCCAGCAGCACTCGACTAGCGGGGGGAGGATTTACAGATACGCAGTATTTT. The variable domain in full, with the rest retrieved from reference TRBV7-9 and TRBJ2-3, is DTGVSQNPRHKITKRGQNVTFRCDPISEHNRLYWYRQTLGQGPEFLTYFQNEAQLEKSRLLSDRFSAERPKGSFSTLEIQRTEQGDSAMYLCASSTRLAGGGFTDTQYFGPGTRLTVL.

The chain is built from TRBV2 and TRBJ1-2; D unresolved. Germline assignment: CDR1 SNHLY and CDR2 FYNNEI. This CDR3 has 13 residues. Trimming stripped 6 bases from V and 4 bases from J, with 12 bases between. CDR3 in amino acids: CASSTDTFYGYTF. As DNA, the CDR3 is TGTGCCAGCAGCACAGACACGTTCTATGGCTACACCTTC. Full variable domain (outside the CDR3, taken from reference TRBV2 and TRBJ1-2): EPEVTQTPSHQVTQMGQEVILRCVPISNHLYFYWYRQILGQKVEFLVSFYNNEISEKSEIFDDQFSVERPDGSNFTLKIRSTKLEDSAMYFCASSTDTFYGYTFGSGTRLTVV.

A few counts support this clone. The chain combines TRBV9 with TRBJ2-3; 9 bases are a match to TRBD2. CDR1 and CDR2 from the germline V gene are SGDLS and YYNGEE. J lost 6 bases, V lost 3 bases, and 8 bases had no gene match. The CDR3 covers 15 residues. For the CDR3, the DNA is TGTGCCAGCAGCGCAGGCGGGGGGGGAAGGGATACGCAGTATTTT. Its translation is CASSAGGGGRDTQYF.

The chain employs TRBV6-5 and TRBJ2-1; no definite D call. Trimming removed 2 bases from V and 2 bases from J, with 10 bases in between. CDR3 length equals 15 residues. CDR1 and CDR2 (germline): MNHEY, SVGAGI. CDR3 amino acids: CASSYTGGTYNEQFF. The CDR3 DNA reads TGTGCCAGCAGTTACACGGGTGGTACCTACAATGAGCAGTTCTTC.

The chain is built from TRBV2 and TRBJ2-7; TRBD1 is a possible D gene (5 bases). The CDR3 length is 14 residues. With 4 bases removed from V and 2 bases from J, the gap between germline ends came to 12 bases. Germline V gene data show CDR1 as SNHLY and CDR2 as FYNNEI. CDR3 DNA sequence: TGTGCCAGCAGTGCAGGGTCTCGAACCTACGAGCAGTACTTC. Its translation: CASSAGSRTYEQYF.

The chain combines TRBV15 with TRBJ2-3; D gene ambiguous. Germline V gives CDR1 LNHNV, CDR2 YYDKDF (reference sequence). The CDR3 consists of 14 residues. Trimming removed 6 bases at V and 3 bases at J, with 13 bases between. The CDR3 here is CATSRGEVTDTQYF. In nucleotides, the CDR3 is TGTGCCACCAGTCGAGGAGAAGTTACAGATACGCAGTATTTT.

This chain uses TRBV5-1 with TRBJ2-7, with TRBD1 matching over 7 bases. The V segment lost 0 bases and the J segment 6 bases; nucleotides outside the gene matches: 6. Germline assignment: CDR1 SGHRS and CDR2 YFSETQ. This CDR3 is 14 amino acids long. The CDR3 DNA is TGCGCCAGCAGCTTGGAGGGGGCCTCCCGCGAGCAGTACTTC. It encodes CASSLEGASREQYF. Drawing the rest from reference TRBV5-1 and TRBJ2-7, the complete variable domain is KAGVTQTPRYLIKTRGQQVTLSCSPISGHRSVSWYQQTPGQGLQFLFEYFSETQRNKGNFPGRFSGRQFSNSRSEMNVSTLELGDSALYLCASSLEGASREQYFGPGTRLTVT.

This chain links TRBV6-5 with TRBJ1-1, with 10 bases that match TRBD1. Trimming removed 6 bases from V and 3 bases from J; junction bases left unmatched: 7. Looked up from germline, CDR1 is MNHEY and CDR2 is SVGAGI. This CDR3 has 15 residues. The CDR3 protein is CASRGDRGRYTEAFF. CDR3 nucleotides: TGTGCCAGCAGGGGGGACAGGGGCAGGTACACTGAAGCTTTCTTT.

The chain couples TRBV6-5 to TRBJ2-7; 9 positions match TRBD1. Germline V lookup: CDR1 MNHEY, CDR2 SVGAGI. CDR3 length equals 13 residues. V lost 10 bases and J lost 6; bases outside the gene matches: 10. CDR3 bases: TGTGCCACGTCGGGACAGGGAGCCTTCGAGCAGTACTTC. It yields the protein CATSGQGAFEQYF.

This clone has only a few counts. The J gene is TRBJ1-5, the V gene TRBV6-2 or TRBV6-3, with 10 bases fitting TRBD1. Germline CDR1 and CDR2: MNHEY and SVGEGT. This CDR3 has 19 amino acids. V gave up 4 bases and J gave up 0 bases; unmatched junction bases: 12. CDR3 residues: CASSFTPGQGTHSNQPQHF. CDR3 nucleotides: TGTGCCAGCAGTTTCACGCCGGGACAGGGGACGCATAGCAATCAGCCCCAGCATTTT.

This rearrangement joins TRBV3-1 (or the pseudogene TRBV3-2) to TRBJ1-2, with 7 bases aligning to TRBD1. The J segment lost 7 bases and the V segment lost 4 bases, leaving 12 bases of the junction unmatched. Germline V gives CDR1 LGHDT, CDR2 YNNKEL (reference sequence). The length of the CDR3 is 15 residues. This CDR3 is CASSPPRTGGGGYTF. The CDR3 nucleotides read TGTGCCAGCAGCCCTCCCCGGACAGGCGGAGGTGGCTACACCTTC.

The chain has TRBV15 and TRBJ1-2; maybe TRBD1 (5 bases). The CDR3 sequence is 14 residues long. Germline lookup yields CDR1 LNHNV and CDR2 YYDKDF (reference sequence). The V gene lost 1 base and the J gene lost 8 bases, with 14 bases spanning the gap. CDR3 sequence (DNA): TGTGCCACCAGCAGAGGAAGTCCGGGGGAAGGCTACACCTTC. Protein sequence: CATSRGSPGEGYTF.

CDR3 region: CAIRDAAGVSGETQYF. Here the CDR3 DNA reads TGTGCCATCAGAGATGCAGCGGGAGTCTCCGGGGAGACCCAGTACTTC. V is TRBV10-3 and J is TRBJ2-5; TRBD2 matches at 8 bases. V lost 6 bases, J lost 5 bases, and 14 bases stayed unmatched. The CDR3 spans 16 residues. Germline lookup yields CDR1 ENHRY and CDR2 SYGVKD.

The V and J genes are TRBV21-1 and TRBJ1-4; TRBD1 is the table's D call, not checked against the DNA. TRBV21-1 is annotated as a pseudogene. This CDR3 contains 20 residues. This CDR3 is CASSKRNDTGFISTNEKLFF. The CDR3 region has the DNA TGTGCCAGCAGCAAACGAAACGATACAGGTTTTATATCAACTAATGAAAAACTGTTTTTT.

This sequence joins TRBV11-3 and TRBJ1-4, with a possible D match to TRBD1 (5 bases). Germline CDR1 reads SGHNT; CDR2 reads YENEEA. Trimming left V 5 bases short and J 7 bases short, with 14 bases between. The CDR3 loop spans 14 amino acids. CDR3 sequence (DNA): TGTGCCAGCAGCCTCGACAGTACGAGTGAAAAACTGTTTTTT. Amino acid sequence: CASSLDSTSEKLFF.

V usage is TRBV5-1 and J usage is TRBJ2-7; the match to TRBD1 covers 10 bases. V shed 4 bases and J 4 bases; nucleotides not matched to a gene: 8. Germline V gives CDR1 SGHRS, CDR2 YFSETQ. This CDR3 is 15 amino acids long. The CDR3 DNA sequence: TGCGCCAGCAGCCTTACAGGGACAGGGGAATACGAGCAGTACTTC. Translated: CASSLTGTGEYEQYF.

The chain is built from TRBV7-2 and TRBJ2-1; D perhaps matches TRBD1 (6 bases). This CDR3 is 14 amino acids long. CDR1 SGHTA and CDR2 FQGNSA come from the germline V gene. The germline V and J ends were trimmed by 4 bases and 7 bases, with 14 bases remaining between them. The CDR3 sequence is CASSYAGAENEQFF. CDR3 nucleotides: TGTGCCAGCAGCTACGCAGGGGCTGAAAATGAGCAGTTCTTC.

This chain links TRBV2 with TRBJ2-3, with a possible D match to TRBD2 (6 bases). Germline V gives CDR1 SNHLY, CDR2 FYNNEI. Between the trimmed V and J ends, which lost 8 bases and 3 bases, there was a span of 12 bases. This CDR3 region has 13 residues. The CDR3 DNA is TGTGCCAGCTTCGGGGGAATAACAGATACGCAGTATTTT. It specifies CASFGGITDTQYF.